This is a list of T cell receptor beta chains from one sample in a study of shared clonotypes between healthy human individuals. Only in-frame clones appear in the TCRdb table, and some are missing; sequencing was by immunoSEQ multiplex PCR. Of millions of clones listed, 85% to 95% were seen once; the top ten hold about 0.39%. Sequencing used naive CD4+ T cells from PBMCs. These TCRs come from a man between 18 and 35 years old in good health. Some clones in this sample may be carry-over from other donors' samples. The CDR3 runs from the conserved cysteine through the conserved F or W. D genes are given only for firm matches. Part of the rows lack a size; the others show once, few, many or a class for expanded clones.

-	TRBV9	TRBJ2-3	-	TGTGCCAGCAGCGTAGCGTCAGCTTCCACAGATACGCAGTATTTT	CASSVASASTDTQYF
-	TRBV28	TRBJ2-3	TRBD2	TGTGCCAGCAGGGAAGATAGCGGGAGGGCCGGGAATACGCAGTATTTT	CASREDSGRAGNTQYF
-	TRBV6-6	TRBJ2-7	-	TGTGCCAGCGGCGGGAATTACGAGCAGTACTTC	CASGGNYEQYF
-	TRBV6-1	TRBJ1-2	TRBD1	TGTGCCAGCAGTCGGGACAGTTATGGCTACACCTTC	CASSRDSYGYTF
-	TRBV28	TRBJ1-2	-	TGTGCCAGCAGTTTCGCGCAGGGGACCTATGGCTACACCTTC	CASSFAQGTYGYTF
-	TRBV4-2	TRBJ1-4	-	TGTGCCAGCAGCCCCCCTGGGGTCGGTGAAAAACTGTTTTTT	CASSPPGVGEKLFF
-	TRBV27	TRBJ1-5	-	TGTGCCAGCAGTTGGGATCGGGGTCAGCCCCAGCATTTT	CASSWDRGQPQHF
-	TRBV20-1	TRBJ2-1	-	TGCAGTGCCTCGCGGAGGGATGAGCAGTTCTTC	CSASRRDEQFF
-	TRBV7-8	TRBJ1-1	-	TGTGCCAGCAGCCTACAGGGTCGGGCGAACACTGAAGCTTTCTTT	CASSLQGRANTEAFF
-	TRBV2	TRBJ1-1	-	TGTGCCAGCAGGGCCCGGGGGGCCCTCGGGGGCACTGAAGCTTTCTTT	CASRARGALGGTEAFF
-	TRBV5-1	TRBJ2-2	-	TGCGCCAGCAGCTTGATGTCGGCGGGGAACACCGGGGAGCTGTTTTTT	CASSLMSAGNTGELFF
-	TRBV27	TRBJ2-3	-	TGTGCCAGCAGCCCCTGGGCGGCAGATACGCAGTATTTT	CASSPWAADTQYF
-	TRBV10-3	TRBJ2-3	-	TGTGCCTCCTCCTCTGCAGATACGCAGTATTTT	CASSSADTQYF
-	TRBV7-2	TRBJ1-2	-	TGTGCCAGCAGCCCCACTCTTGGTGGCTACACCTTC	CASSPTLGGYTF
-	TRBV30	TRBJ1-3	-	TGTGCCTGGAGTGCCTCTGGAAACACCATATATTTT	CAWSASGNTIYF
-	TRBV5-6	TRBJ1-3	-	TGTGCCAGCAGCTCACCTTCGAGTGGAAACACCATATATTTT	CASSSPSSGNTIYF
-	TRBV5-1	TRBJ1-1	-	TGCGCCAGCAGCTTGGTAGCTGGGTCCCTCACTGAAGCTTTCTTT	CASSLVAGSLTEAFF
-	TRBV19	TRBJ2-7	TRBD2	TGTGCCAGTAGTCCCCACCCGACTAGCGGGAGCTACGAGCAGTACTTC	CASSPHPTSGSYEQYF
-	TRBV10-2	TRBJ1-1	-	TGCGCCAGCAGATCCGGACAGTGGACTTGGGCTTTCTTT	CASRSGQWTWAFF
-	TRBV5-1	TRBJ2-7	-	TGCGCCAGCAGCTTGATTACAGGGAGCTACTACGAGCAGTACTTC	CASSLITGSYYEQYF
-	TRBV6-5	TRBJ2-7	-	TGTGCCAGCAGCCTAGGAGTCTTCTCCTACGAGCAGTACTTC	CASSLGVFSYEQYF
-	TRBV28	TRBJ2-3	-	TGTGCCAGCAGCCCCACAGATACGCAGTATTTT	CASSPTDTQYF
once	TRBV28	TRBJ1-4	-	TGTGCCAGCAGGCCGACAGTGGGTGAAAAACTGTTTTTT	CASRPTVGEKLFF
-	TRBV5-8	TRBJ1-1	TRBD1	TGTGCCAGCAGGCGGACAGGGGGTAGACCTGAAGCTTTCTTT	CASRRTGGRPEAFF
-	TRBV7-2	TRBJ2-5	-	TGTGCCAGCAGCCCAGGGCGAGAGACCCAGTACTTC	CASSPGRETQYF
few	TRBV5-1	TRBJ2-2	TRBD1	TGCGCCAGCAGCGGGACAGCGAACACCGGGGAGCTGTTTTTT	CASSGTANTGELFF
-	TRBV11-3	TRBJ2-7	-	TGTGCCAGCAGCTTAGATTCGGGGTACGAGCAGTACTTC	CASSLDSGYEQYF
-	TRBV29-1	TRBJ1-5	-	TGCAGCGTCCGATTTCCTTATAGCAATCAGCCCCAGCATTTT	CSVRFPYSNQPQHF
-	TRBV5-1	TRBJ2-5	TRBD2	TGCGCCAGCAGCTTGCTTCTAGCGGGAGACAACCAAGAGACCCAGTACTTC	CASSLLLAGDNQETQYF
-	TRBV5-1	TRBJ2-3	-	TGCGCCAGCCGAAGCCCGGTTCAGGATACGCAGTATTTT	CASRSPVQDTQYF
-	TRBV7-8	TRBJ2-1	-	TGTGCCAGCAGCCCCGGATCCTACAATGAGCAGTTCTTC	CASSPGSYNEQFF
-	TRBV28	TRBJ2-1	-	TGTGCCAGCAGGACCGGTACTCTGGTGAATGAGCAGTTCTTC	CASRTGTLVNEQFF
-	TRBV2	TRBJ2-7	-	TGTGCCAGCAGTGAATGGGGCAGGGGGGGTCCCTACGAGCAGTACTTC	CASSEWGRGGPYEQYF
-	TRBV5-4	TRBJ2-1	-	TGTGCCAGCAGCTTGCGGGGCTCGGGGCCTGAGCAGTTCTTC	CASSLRGSGPEQFF
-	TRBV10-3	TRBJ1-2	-	TGTGCCATCAAGAGGTCCCTTAACTATGGCTACACCTTC	CAIKRSLNYGYTF
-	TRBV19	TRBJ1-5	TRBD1	TGTGCCAGTAGGCCGACAGGGGGGAATCAGCCCCAGCATTTT	CASRPTGGNQPQHF
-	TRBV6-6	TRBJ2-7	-	TGTGCCAGCAGTTTGACTGGTACCTACGAGCAGTACTTC	CASSLTGTYEQYF
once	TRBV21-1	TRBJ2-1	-	TGTGCCTACAAGCGGACTAGCGGAAAGACCTCCTACAATGAGCAGTTCTTC	CAYKRTSGKTSYNEQFF
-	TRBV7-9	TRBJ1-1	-	TGTGCCAGCAGCCCGGGGCCCACGGAAGCTTTCTTT	CASSPGPTEAFF
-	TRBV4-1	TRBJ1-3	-	TGCGCCAGCAGCCAAGGAGGGAGGGGGAGAAACACCATATATTTT	CASSQGGRGRNTIYF
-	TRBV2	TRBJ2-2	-	TGTGCCAGCCGTACCCGGGGGAACACCGGGGAGCTGTTTTTT	CASRTRGNTGELFF
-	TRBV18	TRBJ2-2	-	TGTGCCAGCTCACCAGAATCCTGGCTGGACACCGGGGAGCTGTTTTTT	CASSPESWLDTGELFF
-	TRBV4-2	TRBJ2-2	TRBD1	TGTGCCAGCAGCCAAAACACAGGGGGCAAAGTAGGAGAGCTGTTTTTT	CASSQNTGGKVGELFF
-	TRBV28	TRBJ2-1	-	TGTGCCAGCAGTTTCGATGCTAGCGACAATGAGCAGTTCTTC	CASSFDASDNEQFF
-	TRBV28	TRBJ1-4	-	TGTGCCAGCAGTTTCAGACCGAATGAAAAACTGTTTTTT	CASSFRPNEKLFF
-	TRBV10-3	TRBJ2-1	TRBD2	TGTGCCATCAGTGAGATAAATAGCGGGAGGGCTAACAATGAGCAGTTCTTC	CAISEINSGRANNEQFF
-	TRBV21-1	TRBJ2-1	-	TGTGCCAGTCCCGTCGGCAAGGGCGGAGAGCAGTTCTTC	CASPVGKGGEQFF
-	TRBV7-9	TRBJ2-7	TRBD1	TGTGCCAGCAGCTTAAACAGGGGGACGACCTACGAGCAGTACTTC	CASSLNRGTTYEQYF
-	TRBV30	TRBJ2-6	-	TGTGCCTGGAGTGCCCGGCCCCCGGGCTCTGGGGCCAACGTCCTGACTTTC	CAWSARPPGSGANVLTF
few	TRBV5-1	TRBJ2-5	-	TGCGCCAGCAGCTTGGGACAAGAGACCCAGTACTTC	CASSLGQETQYF
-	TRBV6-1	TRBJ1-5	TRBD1	TGTGCCAGCAGTGAACCAGGGGGACGGCCGGGAACTAGTAAGCATTTT	CASSEPGGRPGTSKHF
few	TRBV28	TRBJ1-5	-	TGTGCCAGCAGCTCCCACCCACAGGGCTTACAGCCCCAGCATTTT	CASSSHPQGLQPQHF
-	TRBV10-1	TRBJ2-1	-	TGCGCCAGCAGTGTCATCCTTTCTAGTGAGCAGTTCTTC	CASSVILSSEQFF
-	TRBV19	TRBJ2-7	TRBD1	TGTGCCAGCAGTCGGGACAGGGCGTCGTACGAGCAGTACTTC	CASSRDRASYEQYF
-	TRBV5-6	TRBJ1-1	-	TGTGCCAGCAGTCTTGCGGACGGCCTTGGGGCTTTCTTT	CASSLADGLGAFF
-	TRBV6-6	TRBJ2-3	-	TGTGCCAGCAGTTACGGAGCTAGCGCCACAGATACGCAGTATTTT	CASSYGASATDTQYF
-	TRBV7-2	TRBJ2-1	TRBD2	TGTGCCAGCAGCTTAGTCGGGCTAGCGGGAGCCAATGAGCAGTTCTTC	CASSLVGLAGANEQFF
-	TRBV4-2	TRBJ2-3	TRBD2	TGTGCCAGCAGTGGCGGCGGGAGGAGAGCAGATACGCAGTATTTT	CASSGGGRRADTQYF
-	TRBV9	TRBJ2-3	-	TGTGCCAGCAGCGTAGAGACAGCCACAGATACGCAGTATTTT	CASSVETATDTQYF
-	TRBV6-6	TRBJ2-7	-	TGTGCCAGCAGCCCGCCACAGGGCCACGAGCAGTACTTC	CASSPPQGHEQYF